The 20 T cell receptor beta chains listed next were all sequenced from one sample in a study of cytomegalovirus exposure and HLA in healthy donors. 13 Jbeta primers and 60 Vbeta primers were used for the PCR. Only in-frame clones appear in the TCRdb table, and some are missing; sequencing was by immunoSEQ multiplex PCR. The data hold around 120,000 clones, with around 86% observed a single time. The material sequenced was PBMCs. The receptor set was obtained from a man younger than 30 in good health and CMV-seronegative.

The chain combines TRBV27 with TRBJ2-2, with a tentative D call TRBD2 (7 bases). The CDR3 consists of 15 residues. Germline V gene sequence: CDR1 MNHEY, CDR2 SMNVEV (reference sequence). Trimming cost V 5 bases and J 4 bases, with 14 bases left between them. The CDR3 region is CASSLGGGPTGELFF. CDR3 nucleotides: TGTGCCAGCAGTCTGGGAGGGGGGCCCACCGGGGAGCTGTTTTTT.

The chain uses TRBV10-3 and TRBJ2-7; D gene ambiguous. Between the trimmed V and J ends, which lost 0 bases and 2 bases, there was a span of 11 bases. Germline assignment: CDR1 ENHRY and CDR2 SYGVKD. The CDR3 length is 15 residues. CDR3 amino acids: CAISESQRPPYEQYF. The CDR3 nucleotides read TGTGCCATCAGTGAGTCTCAGCGACCGCCCTACGAGCAGTACTTC.

The rearrangement joins TRBV5-6 to TRBJ2-1; D is possibly TRBD1 (6 bases). Per the germline V gene, CDR1 is SGHDT and CDR2 is YYEEEE. Trimming cost V 8 bases and J 8 bases, with 20 bases left between them. The CDR3 runs to 14 residues. The CDR3 region has the DNA TGTGCCAGTGATGGGGGCAGGCGTAATCATGAGCAGTTCTTC. Its translation is CASDGGRRNHEQFF.

J is TRBJ1-2 and V is TRBV29-1; 9 bases align to TRBD1. Germline CDR1 is SQVTM and CDR2 is ANQGSEA. Trimming cost V 7 bases and J 3 bases; bases outside gene matches: 6. The CDR3 is 13 residues long. The CDR3 region is CSAATGGDYGYTF. CDR3 bases: TGCAGCGCCGCCACAGGGGGCGACTATGGCTACACCTTC.

The rearrangement uses TRBV27 and TRBJ1-2; a weak D match, TRBD1 (5 bases). The V end was cut by 3 bases, the J end by 6 bases, with 14 bases between. The germline gives CDR1 MNHEY, CDR2 SMNVEV (reference sequence). The CDR3 runs to 14 residues. CDR3 in DNA: TGTGCCAGCAGTTTGTCAGGGTACCAGAATGGCTACACCTTC. Protein sequence: CASSLSGYQNGYTF.

This sequence joins TRBV7-2 and TRBJ1-1; D gene unclear. Germline lookup yields CDR1 SGHTA and CDR2 FQGNSA. This CDR3 region has 14 residues. V was shortened by 5 bases and J by 4 bases, with 14 bases between the two germline ends. CDR3 bases: TGTGCCAGCAGCCCGGCACTACGAAGCACTGAAGCTTTCTTT. It translates to CASSPALRSTEAFF.

The chain employs TRBV6-1 and TRBJ1-3; no reliable D call. The germline V and J ends were trimmed by 7 bases and 2 bases, with 15 bases remaining between them. This CDR3 has 15 residues. Per the germline V gene, CDR1 is MNHNS and CDR2 is SASEGT. The CDR3 protein is CASTEGIQAGNTIYF. The DNA for the CDR3 is TGTGCCAGCACCGAAGGTATCCAGGCTGGAAACACCATATATTTT.

This chain uses TRBV13 with TRBJ2-5, with D possibly TRBD1 on 5 matching bases. The CDR3 loop spans 14 amino acids. Trimming pared 5 bases from V and 5 bases from J, leaving 15 bases between. Germline V gene sequence: CDR1 PRHDT, CDR2 FYEKMQ (reference sequence). CDR3 region: CASSLLQGTETQYF. CDR3 DNA: TGTGCCAGCAGCCTATTGCAGGGTACTGAGACCCAGTACTTC. The whole variable domain, filled in from reference TRBV13 and TRBJ2-5, reads AAGVIQSPRHLIKEKRETATLKCYPIPRHDTVYWYQQGPGQDPQFLISFYEKMQSDKGSIPDRFSAQQFSDYHSELNMSSLELGDSALYFCASSLLQGTETQYFGPGTRLLVL.

The rearrangement uses TRBV9 and TRBJ1-4; 10 bases agree with TRBD1. Germline CDR1 reads SGDLS; CDR2 reads YYNGEE. The CDR3 runs 18 residues. After removal of 3 bases from V and 0 bases from J, the junction contained 8 bases not matched to a gene. The CDR3 DNA sequence: TGTGCCAGCAGCGCCGGGACAGGGGCTTCGCCAACTAATGAAAAACTGTTTTTT. This encodes CASSAGTGASPTNEKLFF.

This CDR3 is CASSVSTGGTPWGYF. The CDR3 DNA is TGTGCCAGCAGCGTATCGACAGGGGGAACCCCCTGGGGATACTTC. This chain connects TRBV7-8 to TRBJ2-7, with 9 bases matching TRBD1. The ends lost 5 bases at V and 13 bases at J; junction bases unmatched: 18. This CDR3 is built from 15 residues. The germline gives CDR1 SGHVS, CDR2 FQNEAQ.

The genes are TRBV7-6 and TRBJ2-1, with 8 positions matching TRBD1. This CDR3 comprises 14 residues. Germline V lookup: CDR1 SGHVS, CDR2 FNYEAQ. V lost 1 base to trimming and J lost 7 bases; unmatched junction nucleotides: 3. The CDR3 coding sequence is TGTGCCAGCAGCTTAGGGACAGGGTCGAATGAGCAGTTCTTC. Its translation is CASSLGTGSNEQFF.

V usage is TRBV6-1 and J usage is TRBJ1-6, with D possibly being TRBD1 (6 bases). Germline V CDR1 and CDR2: MNHNS, SASEGT. The CDR3 sequence is 17 residues long. V was cut by 4 bases and J by 6 bases, with 19 bases left in between. CDR3 in amino acids: CASSGGFGQPGNSPLHF. CDR3 in DNA: TGTGCCAGCAGTGGGGGATTCGGACAGCCCGGTAATTCACCCCTCCACTTT.

This clone was detected a few times. This chain connects TRBV7-9 to TRBJ2-7; 9 nucleotides line up with TRBD1. This CDR3 comprises 16 residues. CDR1 and CDR2 (germline): SEHNR, FQNEAQ (reference sequence). After removal of 5 bases from V and 4 bases from J, the junction contained 12 bases not matched to a gene. The CDR3 bases are TGTGCCAGCAGCGATGACAGGGGGAGACCCTATTACGAGCAGTACTTC. Translated, it gives CASSDDRGRPYYEQYF.

The rearrangement joins TRBV9 to TRBJ1-5, with a weak D call TRBD1 (5 bases). The ends were cut back, 4 bases at V and 0 bases at J, with 11 bases in the middle. The V gene's germline CDR1 is SGDLS and CDR2 YYNGEE. The length of the CDR3 is 15 residues. CDR3 in amino acids: CASSLAGNSNQPQHF. The DNA of the CDR3 is TGTGCCAGCAGCCTCGCAGGGAATAGCAATCAGCCCCAGCATTTT.

The rearrangement links TRBV14 to TRBJ1-2; a weak D match, TRBD1 (6 bases). Looked up from germline, CDR1 is SGHDN and CDR2 is FVKESK. The CDR3 spans 16 residues. With 0 bases removed from V and 3 bases from J, the gap between germline ends came to 14 bases. The CDR3 DNA reads as TGTGCCAGCAGCCAAGACGTAATCCCAGGGGACTATGGCTACACCTTC. Encoded protein: CASSQDVIPGDYGYTF.

The chain carries TRBV30 and TRBJ2-5, with 8 bases that match TRBD2. The V and J ends lost 0 bases and 2 bases, in that order; junction bases with no gene match: 11. Germline CDR1 and CDR2: GTSNPN and SVGIG (reference sequence). CDR3 length: 17 residues. CDR3 protein: CAWSVGLAGPLQETQYF. The CDR3, as DNA: TGTGCCTGGAGTGTAGGATTAGCGGGGCCTCTACAAGAGACCCAGTACTTC.

This chain uses TRBV4-1 with TRBJ2-7, with D tentatively TRBD2 (5 bases). Trimming left V 2 bases short and J 0 bases short, with 14 bases between. There are 16 residues in the CDR3. In germline, CDR1 is MGHRA, CDR2 YSYEKL. CDR3 region: CASSQPRSGSSYEQYF. The CDR3 DNA sequence: TGCGCCAGCAGCCAACCCCGGTCTGGGAGCTCCTACGAGCAGTACTTC.

The CDR3 region has the DNA TGTGCCAGCAGCTTCGCCAGGATCGGTACAGATACGCAGTATTTT. This gives the protein CASSFARIGTDTQYF. The genes are TRBV5-4 and TRBJ2-3; D uncertain. Germline lookup yields CDR1 SGHNT and CDR2 YYREEE (reference sequence). V lost 2 bases, J lost 3 bases, and 13 bases lay in between. The CDR3 spans 15 residues.

V is TRBV15 and J is TRBJ1-6; 9 positions match TRBD1. This CDR3 contains 16 residues. The V gene's germline CDR1 is LNHNV and CDR2 YYDKDF (reference sequence). With V trimmed by 1 base and J by 7 bases, 5 bases remained unmatched. The CDR3 nucleotides are TGTGCCACCAGCAGAGTCTACGGACAGGGGAATTCACCCCTCCACTTT. Amino acids: CATSRVYGQGNSPLHF.

With respect to this clone: Other DNA sequences from this sample encode an identical CDR3 as well. J is TRBJ2-3 and V is TRBV6-5, with D possibly matching TRBD1 (6 bases). The CDR3 runs 13 residues. The V end was cut by 7 bases, the J end by 1 base, with 9 bases between. The germline V gene encodes CDR1 MNHEY and CDR2 SVGAGI. CDR3 sequence reads: CASNAGGTDTQYF. The CDR3 coding sequence is TGTGCCAGCAACGCAGGGGGCACAGATACGCAGTATTTT.